This paragraph reports one TCR beta chain. Its antigen is not identified. Germline assignment: CDR1 MNHNY and CDR2 SVGAGI (reference sequence). The CDR3 extends over 14 amino acids. V gave up 0 bases and J gave up 7 bases, with 12 bases separating them. This entry is derived from a study of shared clonotypes between healthy human individuals. Every donor was a Caucasian adult from Nashville, Tennessee. Study results and limitations: Naive subsets, compared against memory subsets, generally had larger estimated richness values.

How the authors handled the data: ImmunoSEQ supplied junction-only sequences lacking quality scores, so filtering was different. TCRdb's table, derived via immunoSEQ multiplex PCR, lists solely in-frame clones and lacks some. V, J and clone size are taken as reported in that table, and D and trimming were inferred from the DNA itself. Of approximately 340,000 clones in the sample, more than 60% were seen once. The J gene is TRBJ2-5, the V gene TRBV6-6; D may be TRBD2 (5 bases). The specimen sequenced was memory CD4+ T cells sorted from blood. Subset indicated: CD45RA-negative fraction. The TCR sequence derives from a young man in good health. CDR3 amino acids: CASSYSTGESTQYF. DNA of the CDR3: TGTGCCAGCAGTTACTCTACTGGGGAGTCGACCCAGTACTTC.